The 12 T cell receptor beta chains below all came from one sample that was sequenced in a study of T-cell reconstitution after alpha-beta-depleted transplantation in children (dated by TCRdb to the mid-2010s). The sample's treatment or condition label is to be understood as: allogeneic hematopoietic cell transplantation with graft depleted of TCRalphabeta T cells and CD19 B cells. Receptor libraries were prepared by PCR. For sequencing, an Illumina HiSeq 2500 was employed. To normalize quantification of the TCRbeta repertoire, the TCR libraries were built with molecular barcoding that relied on unique molecular identifiers. The public reads were quality trimmed at Q25 with fastp and then assembled into clones with MiXCR by TCRdb, keeping productive beta chains. All rows with the same CDR3 protein become a single entry with the most common DNA and genes. The sample table contains about 420,000 distinct CDR3 sequences; only one count was recorded for 15% to 20% of them. The ten largest make up 25% to 35% of the sample.

The sequencing used PBMCs, mostly from graft donor cells, collected 360 days after TCRalphabeta/CD19-depleted stem cell transplant. These receptors all come from a boy under three years old who had a stem cell transplant for Wiskott-Aldrich syndrome, so the T cells may come from the graft donor.

The chain employs TRBV7-6 and TRBJ2-5; 10 bases match TRBD1. Germline-derived CDR1 and CDR2 are SGHVS and FNYEAQ. Trimming removed 0 bases from V and 2 bases from J; junction bases left unmatched: 3. CDR3 length: 16 amino acids. CDR3 sequence reads: CASSLAGQGSQETQYF. Written as DNA, the CDR3 is TGTGCCAGCAGCTTAGCGGGACAGGGGAGTCAAGAGACCCAGTACTTC.

This clonotype came up a few times. The V call is TRBV7-2, the J call TRBJ2-1, with TRBD2 matching 14 bases. V shed 6 bases and J 9 bases; nucleotides not matched to a gene: 7. The CDR3 totals 15 residues. The germline gives CDR1 SGHTA, CDR2 FQGNSA. This CDR3 reads CASSRLAGGPSEQFF. CDR3 sequence (DNA): TGTGCCAGCAGTCGACTAGCGGGGGGGCCCAGTGAGCAGTTCTTC.

The J gene is TRBJ2-5, the V gene TRBV5-1, with 11 bases aligning to TRBD2. The CDR3 extends over 17 amino acids. From germline, CDR1 is SGHRS and CDR2 YFSETQ. The V and J ends lost 1 base and 3 bases, in that order; junction bases with no gene match: 8. The DNA for the CDR3 is TGCGCCAGCAGCTTGACCCTAGCGGGGGGATCAAAAGAGACCCAGTACTTC. It yields the protein CASSLTLAGGSKETQYF.

The chain employs TRBV19 and TRBJ1-4; D is uncertain. The CDR3 extends over 13 amino acids. Germline lookup yields CDR1 LNHDA and CDR2 SQIVND (reference sequence). Trimming took 10 bases from V and 0 from J, leaving 9 bases between them. The CDR3 nucleotides read TGTGCCACCGAGGGAACAACTAATGAAAAACTGTTTTTT. Amino acid sequence: CATEGTTNEKLFF.

There are a few counts of this clonotype. CDR3 coding DNA: TGCAGTGCTTCCCGTCCGGCGGGAGCAAACTACAATGAGCAGTTCTTC. Translated, it gives CSASRPAGANYNEQFF. The chain has TRBV20-1 and TRBJ2-1; 7 nucleotides line up with TRBD2. V dropped 5 bases and J dropped 3; count of bases not matched to a gene: 13. CDR1 and CDR2 (germline): DFQATT, SNEGSKA (reference sequence). This CDR3 has 16 residues.

This clonotype occurred a few times. J is TRBJ2-4 and V is TRBV2; D call uncertain. This CDR3 contains 14 residues. V gave up 4 bases and J gave up 4 bases, with 11 bases separating them. The germline V gene encodes CDR1 SNHLY and CDR2 FYNNEI. The CDR3, as DNA: TGTGCCAGCAGTGTTGGGGTCCCAAAAAACATTCAGTACTTC. This codes for CASSVGVPKNIQYF.

In this sample, this clonotype turned up a few times. The chain links TRBV7-9 to TRBJ1-1; D is perhaps TRBD1 (6 bases). V lost 5 bases and J lost 7, with 8 bases in between. The CDR3 consists of 11 residues. Germline V gene sequence: CDR1 SEHNR, CDR2 FQNEAQ (reference sequence). The DNA of the CDR3 is TGTGCCAGCAGCCGGACAGATGAAGCTTTCTTT. The encoded protein is CASSRTDEAFF.

The rearrangement uses TRBV5-1 and TRBJ2-5; D is uncertain. V lost 2 bases and J 3 bases, leaving 11 bases between the germline ends. Germline CDR1 and CDR2: SGHRS and YFSETQ. The CDR3 extends over 14 amino acids. The CDR3 nucleotides read TGCGCCAGCAGCTTCTCTTTCACCGAAGAGACCCAGTACTTC. This sequence encodes CASSFSFTEETQYF.

This clonotype was counted a few times. CDR3 residues: CATGQAYNEQFF. The CDR3, as DNA: TGTGCCACGGGACAGGCCTACAATGAGCAGTTCTTC. This chain uses TRBV19 with TRBJ2-1; 8 positions match TRBD1. This CDR3 has 12 amino acids. Per the germline V gene, CDR1 is LNHDA and CDR2 is SQIVND (reference sequence). V dropped 10 bases and J dropped 2; count of bases not matched to a gene: 1.

This clonotype showed up just a few times. The chain links TRBV6-5 to TRBJ2-7; the D gene is possibly TRBD1 (6 bases). Germline lookup yields CDR1 MNHEY and CDR2 SVGAGI. V was shortened by 2 bases and J by 0 bases, with 17 bases between the two germline ends. The CDR3 spans 17 residues. The CDR3 here is CASSYAQGRRGSYEQYF. The DNA for the CDR3 is TGTGCCAGCAGTTACGCACAGGGCCGCCGGGGCTCCTACGAGCAGTACTTC.

This rearrangement joins TRBV30 to TRBJ2-2, with D uncertain. Per the germline V gene, CDR1 is GTSNPN and CDR2 is SVGIG (reference sequence). V lost 2 bases and J lost 3, with 7 bases in between. The CDR3 has 13 residues. CDR3 protein: CAWSRWDTGELFF. For the CDR3, the DNA is TGTGCCTGGAGTCGATGGGACACCGGGGAGCTGTTTTTT.

This clonotype was found many times. This chain links TRBV5-1 with TRBJ1-1; D might be TRBD1 (5 bases). CDR3 length: 15 residues. Per the germline V gene, CDR1 is SGHRS and CDR2 is YFSETQ. The V end was cut by 0 bases, the J end by 1 base, with 10 bases between. The chain's CDR3 is CASSLGGTSNTEAFF. The CDR3 DNA reads TGCGCCAGCAGCTTGGGCGGGACGTCGAACACTGAAGCTTTCTTT.